This passage covers 18 T cell receptor beta chains from one sample sequenced in a study of vaccination and CD4 T cells after COVID-19. The treatment was: roughly nine-day PBMC culture with coronavirus spike peptide pools or control peptides (ViraFEST assay). The Oncomine TCR Beta short-read assay sequenced DNA from cultured CD4+ T cells. TCRdb reanalysed the PCR reads using MiXCR and keeps one entry per CDR3 protein. The data contain 15,000 to 20,000 distinct CDR3 sequences, under 30% of them singletons. Antigen specificity for these receptors is unknown. Sequencing was carried out using cultured CD4+ T cells from blood. The receptors derive from a human donor with COVID-19.

V and J are TRBV11-3 and TRBJ2-1; no firm D call. V was clipped by 7 bases and J by 6 bases, with 13 bases between them. The germline gives CDR1 SGHNT, CDR2 YENEEA. The CDR3 consists of 13 residues. The CDR3 protein is CASKITGSNEQFF. CDR3 nucleotides: TGTGCCAGCAAAATTACGGGCTCCAATGAGCAGTTCTTC.

Only a few counts were recorded for this clonotype. V is TRBV6-1 and J is TRBJ2-5, with TRBD2 as a possible D gene (6 bases). The germline V and J ends were trimmed by 8 bases and 4 bases, with 14 bases remaining between them. Germline assignment: CDR1 MNHNS and CDR2 SASEGT. The CDR3 is made up of 13 amino acids. Here the CDR3 reads CASREQGRETQYF. In nucleotides, the CDR3 is TGTGCCAGCCGGGAGCAGGGCAGAGAGACCCAGTACTTC.

This chain joins TRBV28 and TRBJ1-6; D gene uncertain. The V end was cut by 6 bases, the J end by 8 bases, with 5 bases between. The CDR3 runs 11 residues. Looked up from germline, CDR1 is MDHEN and CDR2 is SYDVKM. As DNA, the CDR3 is TGTGCCAGCAGGGCCGATTCACCCCTCCACTTT. Protein sequence: CASRADSPLHF. The full variable domain, rest sourced from reference TRBV28 and TRBJ1-6, is DVKVTQSSRYLVKRTGEKVFLECVQDMDHENMFWYRQDPGLGLRLIYFSYDVKMKEKGDIPEGYSVSREKKERFSLILESASTNQTSMYLCASRADSPLHFGNGTRLTVT.

This clonotype was counted a single time. The V gene is TRBV18, the J gene TRBJ1-5, with D possibly TRBD1 on 6 matching bases. This CDR3 has 17 amino acids. Germline CDR1 KGHSH, CDR2 LQKENI. V was trimmed by 3 bases and J by 0 bases, leaving 15 bases between them. CDR3 protein: CASSPSGQKYSNQPQHF. The DNA for the CDR3 is TGTGCCAGCTCACCCTCCGGACAGAAATATAGCAATCAGCCCCAGCATTTT.

This clonotype was picked up one time. This chain connects TRBV4-1 to TRBJ2-2, with 8 bases identical to TRBD2. V lost 5 bases and J lost 11; bases outside the gene matches: 13. The CDR3 sequence is 15 residues long. Germline lookup yields CDR1 MGHRA and CDR2 YSYEKL. DNA for the CDR3: TGCGCCAGCAGCGGTCGGGGGGGGCGTATTGGCGAGCTGTTTTTT. This codes for CASSGRGGRIGELFF.

The chain has TRBV27 and TRBJ2-7; D not certain. Germline V gives CDR1 MNHEY, CDR2 SMNVEV (reference sequence). The CDR3 sequence is 11 residues long. Trimming shortened V by 10 bases and J by 4 bases, and 11 bases separated the two germline ends. For the CDR3, the DNA is TGTGCCACCCAGGAAAGGTACGAGCAGTACTTC. Residues: CATQERYEQYF.

In this sample, this clonotype turned up a few times. The J gene is TRBJ1-4, the V gene TRBV10-3, with a tentative D call TRBD1 (5 bases). Trimming took 0 bases from V and 4 from J, leaving 9 bases between them. The length of the CDR3 is 15 residues. Germline V gene data show CDR1 as ENHRY and CDR2 as SYGVKD. The DNA for the CDR3 is TGTGCCATCAGTGAGTCGGGCGGGGGTAATGAAAAACTGTTTTTT. As protein: CAISESGGGNEKLFF.

In its sample, this clonotype was seen a few times. The chain joins TRBV28 to TRBJ1-6; a weak D match, TRBD1 (5 bases). Looked up from germline, CDR1 is MDHEN and CDR2 is SYDVKM. This CDR3 is 16 amino acids long. Trimming removed 0 bases from V and 5 bases from J, with 11 bases in between. The CDR3 DNA sequence: TGTGCCAGCAGTTTATGGGGGACGGGGGATAATTCACCCCTCCACTTT. It specifies CASSLWGTGDNSPLHF.

In its sample, this clonotype was seen a few times. This chain uses TRBV27 with TRBJ2-7; 13 bases are a match to TRBD2. This CDR3 contains 18 residues. The V gene's germline CDR1 is MNHEY and CDR2 SMNVEV (reference sequence). The trim removed 5 bases at V and 5 bases at J, leaving 15 bases unmatched. Here the CDR3 reads CASSMSRGGLAGVDEQYF. DNA for the CDR3: TGTGCCAGCAGTATGAGTCGGGGCGGACTAGCGGGGGTTGACGAGCAGTACTTC.

V and J are TRBV5-1 and TRBJ2-3; D is tentatively TRBD1 or TRBD2 (6 bases each). Germline values: CDR1 SGHRS, CDR2 YFSETQ. Trimming removed 0 bases from V and 10 bases from J, with 18 bases in between. The CDR3 has 15 residues. This CDR3 is CASSLGGAGSDAQYF. The CDR3, as DNA: TGCGCCAGCAGCTTGGGGGGGGCCGGATCGGATGCGCAGTATTTT. The full variable domain, completed using reference TRBV5-1 and TRBJ2-3, is KAGVTQTPRYLIKTRGQQVTLSCSPISGHRSVSWYQQTPGQGLQFLFEYFSETQRNKGNFPGRFSGRQFSNSRSEMNVSTLELGDSALYLCASSLGGAGSDAQYFGPGTRLTVL.

The chain carries TRBV19 and TRBJ1-1, with D unclear. This CDR3 spans 13 amino acids. The germline V and J ends were trimmed by 7 bases and 2 bases, with 11 bases remaining between them. The germline V gene encodes CDR1 LNHDA and CDR2 SQIVND (reference sequence). As DNA, the CDR3 is TGTGCCAGTACCTTGTCGTTTAACACTGAAGCTTTCTTT. This encodes CASTLSFNTEAFF.

The table lists this clonotype with a few counts. At one of its ends the junction is not consistent with the germline gene, which may arise from a read error. The chain employs TRBV30 and TRBJ2-5, with D tentatively TRBD1 (6 bases). This CDR3 region has 11 residues. Germline V gene data show CDR1 as GTSNPN and CDR2 as SVGIG (reference sequence). The DNA of the CDR3 is TGTGCATGGACCGACAGGGAGACCCAGTACTTC. Translating it yields CAWTDRETQYF.

On this clonotype itself: At one of its ends the junction is not consistent with the germline gene, which may arise from a read error. The V gene is TRBV30, the J gene TRBJ2-5; no definite D call. CDR1 is GTSNPN and CDR2 is SVGIG in the germline V gene (reference sequence). The CDR3 length is 12 residues. DNA for the CDR3: TGTGCCTGGATTCTGGGCCAAGGGACCCAGTACTTC. Encoded protein: CAWILGQGTQYF.

The chain combines TRBV14 with TRBJ2-2; D gene uncertain. V was pared by 2 bases and J by 6 bases, with 16 bases between. Per germline, CDR1 SGHDN and CDR2 FVKESK. The CDR3 runs 16 residues. The DNA for the CDR3 is TGTGCCAGCAGCCAACAATTTTGGGGAACCGCCGGGGAGCTGTTTTTT. Translating it yields CASSQQFWGTAGELFF.

V is TRBV7-9 and J is TRBJ2-3; D might be TRBD1 (5 bases). This CDR3 is 15 amino acids long. Trimming took 3 bases from V and 1 from J, leaving 11 bases between them. The germline gives CDR1 SEHNR, CDR2 FQNEAQ (reference sequence). The CDR3 loop reads CASSLGQGGTDTQYF. The CDR3 bases are TGTGCCAGCAGCTTGGGTCAGGGTGGCACAGATACGCAGTATTTT.

This clonotype was observed a handful of times. The V gene is TRBV19, the J gene TRBJ1-2; D is uncertain. Germline loops: CDR1 LNHDA, CDR2 SQIVND (reference sequence). The CDR3 covers 12 residues. V was trimmed by 6 bases and J by 4 bases, leaving 9 bases between them. Here the CDR3 reads CASRETTYGYTF. The CDR3 region has the DNA TGTGCCAGTAGAGAAACAACCTATGGCTACACCTTC.

The chain recombines TRBV30 with TRBJ2-5; tentatively, D is TRBD1 (5 bases). Germline V CDR1 and CDR2: GTSNPN, SVGIG (reference sequence). V was cut by 1 base and J by 5 bases, with 11 bases left in between. This CDR3 spans 13 amino acids. The CDR3 region is CAWSDGALETQYF. For the CDR3, the DNA is TGTGCCTGGAGTGATGGGGCCCTGGAGACCCAGTACTTC.

This clonotype appeared a few times. CDR3 nucleotides: TGTGCCAGCAGCCAAGCGGGCGGGGGAGGTGGAGAGACCCAGTACTTC. This sequence encodes CASSQAGGGGGETQYF. This chain uses TRBV7-6 with TRBJ2-5; 7 bases match TRBD2. The CDR3 loop spans 16 amino acids. V lost 5 bases to trimming and J lost 4 bases; unmatched junction nucleotides: 13. Germline V gives CDR1 SGHVS, CDR2 FNYEAQ.